This is a list of T cell receptor beta chains from one sample in a study of cytomegalovirus exposure and HLA in healthy donors. Sequencing used immunoSEQ multiplex PCR; TCRdb keeps in-frame clones, though not all of them. Among about 180,000 clones listed, over 70% were seen once. The specimen was PBMCs. These receptors all come from a male donor in good health and CMV-seronegative. CDR3s include the opening cysteine and the closing phenylalanine or tryptophan. The D gene is left open where the match is weak. Clone size is given for some rows only: seen once, a few or many times, or a class if the clone is expanded.

D gene	clone size	V gene	J gene	CDR3 DNA	CDR3 protein
NA	NA	TRBV6-5	TRBJ1-5	TGTGCCAGCAATGAGGAAAGTCTCAATCAGCCCCAGCATTTT	CASNEESLNQPQHF
TRBD2	NA	TRBV11-2	TRBJ2-3	TGTGCCAGCAGCTTTAGCGCCGGGACTAAAAACACAGATACGCAGTATTTT	CASSFSAGTKNTDTQYF
TRBD1	NA	TRBV27	TRBJ1-3	TGTGCCAGCAGTCCAAACAGGGGGCAGAGAAACACCATATATTTT	CASSPNRGQRNTIYF
NA	NA	TRBV28	TRBJ2-3	TGTGCCAGCAGTTTACAGGGCGGGGGCCCAAGCGGAGATACGCAGTATTTT	CASSLQGGGPSGDTQYF
NA	NA	TRBV13	TRBJ2-7	TGTGCCAGCAGCTTAGGTGTAACCTACGAGCAGTACTTC	CASSLGVTYEQYF
NA	NA	TRBV6-1	TRBJ2-3	TGTGCCAGCAGTGAGGCCTGGTTAACCACAGATACGCAGTATTTT	CASSEAWLTTDTQYF
NA	NA	TRBV7-8	TRBJ2-3	TGTGCCAGCAGCCAAAAAGGGGATTGGACAGATACGCAGTATTTT	CASSQKGDWTDTQYF
NA	NA	TRBV30	TRBJ1-2	TGTGCCTGGAGTGAAGAGGCTGGTGGCTACACCTTC	CAWSEEAGGYTF
TRBD1	NA	TRBV10-3	TRBJ2-7	TGTGCCATCAGATCCGGGACAGGGGGCGAGGGGCAGTACTTC	CAIRSGTGGEGQYF
NA	NA	TRBV7-3	TRBJ2-1	TGTGCCAGCAGCTTAGGTCAGGTATACAATGAGCAGTTCTTC	CASSLGQVYNEQFF
NA	NA	TRBV5-1	TRBJ1-5	TGCGCCAGCAGCCCGACAGGACCAAAGCAGCCCCAGCATTTT	CASSPTGPKQPQHF
NA	NA	TRBV5-1	TRBJ1-5	TGCGCCAGCAGCTTGGGCCCCTCGAGGGGGAACGGTCAGCCCCAGCATTTT	CASSLGPSRGNGQPQHF
NA	NA	TRBV6-5	TRBJ1-6	TGTGCCAGCAGCTACTCGGGGACAAATTCACCCCTCCACTTT	CASSYSGTNSPLHF
TRBD1	once	TRBV30	TRBJ2-7	TGTGCCTGGAGTAGGGGAGGACAGGGCGACGAGCAGTACTTC	CAWSRGGQGDEQYF
TRBD2	once	TRBV5-1	TRBJ2-3	TGCGCCAGCAGCTGGGGGACTAGCGGGAGGGCTGAGTATTCAGATACGCAGTATTTT	CASSWGTSGRAEYSDTQYF
TRBD1	NA	TRBV5-1	TRBJ1-6	TGCGCCAGCAGCTTGATGCCGGGGACAGATAATTCACCCCTCCACTTT	CASSLMPGTDNSPLHF
NA	once	TRBV5-1	TRBJ2-7	TGCGCCAGCAGCTTTCGACCGGACCTCGGGGATTCCGAGCAGTACTTC	CASSFRPDLGDSEQYF
TRBD1	once	TRBV9	TRBJ1-2	TGTGCCAGCAGGACAGGGGATGGCTACACCTTC	CASRTGDGYTF
NA	NA	TRBV9	TRBJ1-2	TGTGCCAGCAGCGGGGAGTTCGGAGGCTACACCTTC	CASSGEFGGYTF
TRBD2	NA	TRBV7-9	TRBJ2-1	TGTGCCAGCAGCGGCAGTAGCGGGAGCGGTGGCTACAATGAGCAGTTCTTC	CASSGSSGSGGYNEQFF
TRBD1	NA	TRBV6-1	TRBJ1-5	TGTGCCAGCAGTGAAGGTGTGGGACAGGGGACTCAGCCCCAGCATTTT	CASSEGVGQGTQPQHF
NA	NA	TRBV6-5	TRBJ1-2	TGTGCCAGCAGGGACGGATTGACCGGGGGCTATGGCTACACCTTC	CASRDGLTGGYGYTF
TRBD1	NA	TRBV7-9	TRBJ1-2	TGTGCCAGCAGCGCAGCCGGGACAGGGGTTAATGGCTACACCTTC	CASSAAGTGVNGYTF
TRBD1	NA	TRBV29-1	TRBJ2-2	TGCAGCGTACAGGGGCCGTACACCGGGGAGCTGTTTTTT	CSVQGPYTGELFF
NA	few	TRBV6-5	TRBJ1-3	TGTGCCAGCCGCCTAGAGATCGGAAACACCATATATTTT	CASRLEIGNTIYF
NA	NA	TRBV4-1	TRBJ2-1	TGCGCCAGCAGCCAGCAGGGGATGGATGAGCAGTTCTTC	CASSQQGMDEQFF
TRBD2	few	TRBV19	TRBJ2-1	TGTGCCAGTAGTATAGGTGCGGGGGGGAATGAGCAGTTCTTC	CASSIGAGGNEQFF
TRBD2	NA	TRBV2	TRBJ2-2	TGTGCCAGCAGTGGCCGGGGGGGAGCGGGAGCAAACACCGGGGAGCTGTTTTTT	CASSGRGGAGANTGELFF
TRBD1	NA	TRBV19	TRBJ1-5	TGTGCCAGTAGGGACAGGGGTTTCAATCAGCCCCAGCATTTT	CASRDRGFNQPQHF
NA	NA	TRBV29-1	TRBJ1-2	TGCAGTTCTTTACCGGGTTCCCTCGGTGGCTACACCTTC	CSSLPGSLGGYTF
NA	NA	TRBV28	TRBJ2-1	TGTGCCAGCACCCCCTCGAGCTCCTACAATGAGCAGTTCTTC	CASTPSSSYNEQFF
NA	NA	TRBV7-2	TRBJ1-1	TGTGCCAGCAGCCCCCAGGGGTGGACTGAAGCTTTCTTT	CASSPQGWTEAFF